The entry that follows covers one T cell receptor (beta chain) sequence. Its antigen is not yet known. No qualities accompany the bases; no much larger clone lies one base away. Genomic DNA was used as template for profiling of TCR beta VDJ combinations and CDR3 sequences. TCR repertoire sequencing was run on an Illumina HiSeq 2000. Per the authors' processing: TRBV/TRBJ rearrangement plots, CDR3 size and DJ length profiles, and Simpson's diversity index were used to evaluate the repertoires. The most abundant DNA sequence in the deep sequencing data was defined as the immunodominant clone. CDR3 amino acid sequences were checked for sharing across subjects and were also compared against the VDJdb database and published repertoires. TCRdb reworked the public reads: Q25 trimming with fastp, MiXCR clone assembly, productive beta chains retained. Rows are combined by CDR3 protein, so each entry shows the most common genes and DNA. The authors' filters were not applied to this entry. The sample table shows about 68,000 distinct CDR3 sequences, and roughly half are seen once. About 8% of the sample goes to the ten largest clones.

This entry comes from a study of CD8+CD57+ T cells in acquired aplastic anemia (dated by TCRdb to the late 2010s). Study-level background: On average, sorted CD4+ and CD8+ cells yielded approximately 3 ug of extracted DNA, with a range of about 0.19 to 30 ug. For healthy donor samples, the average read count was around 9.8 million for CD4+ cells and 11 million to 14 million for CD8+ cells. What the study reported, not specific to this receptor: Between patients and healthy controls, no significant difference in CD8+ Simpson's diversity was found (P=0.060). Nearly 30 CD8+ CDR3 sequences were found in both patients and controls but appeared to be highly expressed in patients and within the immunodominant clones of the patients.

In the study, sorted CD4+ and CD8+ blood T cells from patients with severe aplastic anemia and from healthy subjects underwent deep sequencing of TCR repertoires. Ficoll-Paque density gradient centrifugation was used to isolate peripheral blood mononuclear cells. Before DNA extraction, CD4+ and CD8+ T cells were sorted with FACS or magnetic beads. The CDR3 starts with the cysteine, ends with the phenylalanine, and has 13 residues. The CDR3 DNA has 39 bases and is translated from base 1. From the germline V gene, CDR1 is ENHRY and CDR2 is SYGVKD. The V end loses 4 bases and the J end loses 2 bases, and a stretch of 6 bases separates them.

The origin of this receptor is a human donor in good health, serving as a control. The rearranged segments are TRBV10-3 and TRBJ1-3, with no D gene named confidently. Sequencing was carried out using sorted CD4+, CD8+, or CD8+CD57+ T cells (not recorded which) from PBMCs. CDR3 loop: CAISGTAGNTIYF. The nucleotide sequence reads TGTGCCATCAGTGGGACGGCTGGAAACACCATATATTTT.